This TCR beta chain was captured by sequencing in a study of blood T cell repertoires in COVID-19. Across the whole study: Donors in the United States, Italy and Spain gave samples during acute or convalescent COVID-19. Sample material is recorded as cDNA or gDNA derived from T cells, B-cell-depleted T cells, or PBMCs.

Sequencing was performed with immunoSEQ multiplex PCR; in TCRdb, only in-frame clones are kept and a portion is missing. The sample yields 300,000 to 400,000 clones, around 88% seen once. The CDR3 is 12 amino acids. Germline V lookup: CDR1 MNHEY, CDR2 SVGEGT. Trimming pared 1 base from V and 8 bases from J, leaving 8 bases between. This TCR was recovered from a woman aged 25 to 45 with COVID-19, enrolled during active disease. The chain links TRBV6-2 or TRBV6-3 to TRBJ1-2; TRBD1 is a possible D gene (5 bases). The sequenced sample consisted of peripheral blood. The CDR3 DNA reads TGTGCCAGCAGTTACTTCAGGGAAGGCTACACCTTC. Translated: CASSYFREGYTF.